The following is a TCR beta chain sequence with its context. Its target is not known. The CDR3 end lies 3 residues beyond the end of the read and is filled in from the germline J gene. This specimen comes from a study of T cells in women clearing cervical HPV infection. General observations from the study: CIN3+ cases had significantly higher TCR repertoire richness than controls, but evenness did not differ. TRBV6-7 abundance was lower in cases than controls (0.11% versus 0.16%).

Clones were read by immunoSEQ multiplex PCR, and TCRdb kept only the in-frame ones, dropping some. This repertoire comprises 25,000 to 40,000 clones; its ten largest clones make up more than 3.5%. The V end was cut by 6 bases, the J end by 1 base, with 18 bases between. The CDR3 runs to 16 residues. The V gene's germline CDR1 is ENHRY and CDR2 SYGVKD. This TCR was sampled from a woman between 18 and 75 years old with a cervical HPV16 infection that either progressed to CIN3+ or cleared (not recorded which). The V gene is TRBV10-3, the J gene TRBJ1-1; perhaps TRBD1 as D (5 bases). The sample comprised blood buffy coat. The CDR3 DNA, read in part, is TGTGCCATCAGCCTCAGAGGGGCCCAGAAGAACACTGAA. Translating it yields CAISLRGAQKNTE. In full, the CDR3 is CAISLRGAQKNTEAFF.